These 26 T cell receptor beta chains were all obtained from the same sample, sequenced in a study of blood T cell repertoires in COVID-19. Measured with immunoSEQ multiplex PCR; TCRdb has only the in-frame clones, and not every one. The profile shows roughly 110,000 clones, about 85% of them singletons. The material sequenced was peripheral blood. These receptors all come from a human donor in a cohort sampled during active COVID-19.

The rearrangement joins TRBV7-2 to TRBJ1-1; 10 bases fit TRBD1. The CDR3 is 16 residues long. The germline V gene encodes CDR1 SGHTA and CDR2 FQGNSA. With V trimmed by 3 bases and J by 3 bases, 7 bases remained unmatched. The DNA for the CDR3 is TGTGCCAGCAGCTTCGCGACAGGGGGCGGTGACACTGAAGCTTTCTTT. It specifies CASSFATGGGDTEAFF. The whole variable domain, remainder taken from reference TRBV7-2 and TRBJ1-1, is GAGVSQSPSNKVTEKGKDVELRCDPISGHTALYWYRQSLGQGLEFLIYFQGNSAPDKSGLPSDRFSAERTGGSVSTLTIQRTQQEDSAVYLCASSFATGGGDTEAFFGQGTRLTVV.

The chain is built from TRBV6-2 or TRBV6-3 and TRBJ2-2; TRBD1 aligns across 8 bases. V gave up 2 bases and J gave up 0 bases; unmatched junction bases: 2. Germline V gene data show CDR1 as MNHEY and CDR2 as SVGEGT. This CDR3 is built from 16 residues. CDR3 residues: CASSYGQGTNTGELFF. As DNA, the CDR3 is TGTGCCAGCAGTTACGGACAGGGAACGAACACCGGGGAGCTGTTTTTT.

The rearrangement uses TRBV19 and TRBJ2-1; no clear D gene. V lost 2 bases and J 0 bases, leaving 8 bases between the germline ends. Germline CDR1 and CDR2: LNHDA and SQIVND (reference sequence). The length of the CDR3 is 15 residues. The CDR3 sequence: CASSINPYSYNEQFF. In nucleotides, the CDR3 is TGTGCCAGTAGTATAAACCCCTACTCCTACAATGAGCAGTTCTTC.

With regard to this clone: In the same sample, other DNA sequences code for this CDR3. DNA for the CDR3: TGTGCCAGCAGCCAAGACCGGGATCAGCCCCAGCATTTT. This codes for CASSQDRDQPQHF. V usage is TRBV3-1 (or the pseudogene TRBV3-2) and J usage is TRBJ1-5; D unclear. V was shortened by 0 bases and J by 5 bases, with 5 bases between the two germline ends. In germline, CDR1 is LGHDT, CDR2 YNNKEL (reference sequence). This CDR3 contains 13 residues.

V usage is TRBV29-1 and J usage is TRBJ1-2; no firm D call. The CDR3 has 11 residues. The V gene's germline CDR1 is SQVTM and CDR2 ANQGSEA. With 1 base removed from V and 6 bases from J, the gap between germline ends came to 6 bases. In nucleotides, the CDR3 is TGCAGCGTTGAAGGGCCCCATGGCTACACCTTC. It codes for CSVEGPHGYTF.

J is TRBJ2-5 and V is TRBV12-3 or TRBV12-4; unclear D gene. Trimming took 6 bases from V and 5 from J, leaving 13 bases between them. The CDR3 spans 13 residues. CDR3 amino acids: CASRSLGAETQYF. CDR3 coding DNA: TGTGCCAGCAGGTCTCTAGGAGCCGAGACCCAGTACTTC.

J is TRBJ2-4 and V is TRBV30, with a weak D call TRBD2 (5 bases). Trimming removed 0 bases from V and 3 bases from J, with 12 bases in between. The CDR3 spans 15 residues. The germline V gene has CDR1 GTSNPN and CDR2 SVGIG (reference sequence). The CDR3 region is CAWSVPGSVKNIQYF. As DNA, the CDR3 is TGTGCCTGGAGTGTACCGGGGAGTGTCAAAAACATTCAGTACTTC.

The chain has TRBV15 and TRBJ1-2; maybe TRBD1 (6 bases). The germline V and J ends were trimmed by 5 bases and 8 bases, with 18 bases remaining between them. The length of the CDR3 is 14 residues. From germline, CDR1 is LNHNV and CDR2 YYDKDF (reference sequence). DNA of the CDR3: TGTGCCACCAGCGGACAGTTGGTTTCGATCGGCTACACCTTC. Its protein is CATSGQLVSIGYTF.

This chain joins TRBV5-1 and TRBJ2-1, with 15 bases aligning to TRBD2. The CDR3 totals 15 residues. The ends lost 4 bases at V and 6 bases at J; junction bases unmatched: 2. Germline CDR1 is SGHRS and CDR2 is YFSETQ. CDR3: CASSRGLAGGNEQFF. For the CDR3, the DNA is TGCGCCAGCAGCAGGGGACTAGCGGGGGGCAATGAGCAGTTCTTC.

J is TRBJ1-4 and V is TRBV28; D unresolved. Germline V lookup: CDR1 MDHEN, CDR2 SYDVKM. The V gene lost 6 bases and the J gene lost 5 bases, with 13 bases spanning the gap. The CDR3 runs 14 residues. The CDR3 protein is CASSFRTVNEKLFF. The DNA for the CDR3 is TGTGCCAGCAGCTTCCGGACTGTGAATGAAAAACTGTTTTTT.

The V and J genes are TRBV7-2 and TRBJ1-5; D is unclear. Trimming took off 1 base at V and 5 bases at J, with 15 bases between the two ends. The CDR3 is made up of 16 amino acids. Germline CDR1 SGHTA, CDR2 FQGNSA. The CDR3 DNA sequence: TGTGCCAGCAGCTTAGGTGGCAGTCCTTCGCATCAGCCCCAGCATTTT. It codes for CASSLGGSPSHQPQHF.

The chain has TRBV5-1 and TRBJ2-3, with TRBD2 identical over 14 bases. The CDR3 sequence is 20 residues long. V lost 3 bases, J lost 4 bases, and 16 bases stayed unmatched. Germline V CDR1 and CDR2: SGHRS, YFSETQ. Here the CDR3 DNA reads TGCGCCAGCAGCTCCTATGGGACTAGCGGGGGCCCCCGCACATCAGATACGCAGTATTTT. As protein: CASSSYGTSGGPRTSDTQYF.

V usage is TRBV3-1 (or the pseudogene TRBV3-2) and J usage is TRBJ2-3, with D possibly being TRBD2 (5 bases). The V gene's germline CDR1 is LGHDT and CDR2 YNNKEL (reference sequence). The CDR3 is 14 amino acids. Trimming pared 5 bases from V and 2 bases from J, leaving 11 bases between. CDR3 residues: CASSFRGITDTQYF. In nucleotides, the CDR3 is TGTGCCAGCAGCTTCCGAGGGATCACAGATACGCAGTATTTT.

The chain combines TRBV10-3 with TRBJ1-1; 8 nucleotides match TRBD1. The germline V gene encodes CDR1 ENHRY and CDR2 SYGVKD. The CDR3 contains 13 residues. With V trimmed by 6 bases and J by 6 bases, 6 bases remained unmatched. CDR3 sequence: CAIREDRGPEAFF. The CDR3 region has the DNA TGTGCCATCAGGGAAGACAGGGGACCTGAAGCTTTCTTT.

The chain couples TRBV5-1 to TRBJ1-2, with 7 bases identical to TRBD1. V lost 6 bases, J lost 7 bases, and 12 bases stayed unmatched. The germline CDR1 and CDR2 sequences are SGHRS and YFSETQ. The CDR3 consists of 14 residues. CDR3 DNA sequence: TGCGCCAGCACCGCCTCCCAGGGGGAAACTGGCTACACCTTC. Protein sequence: CASTASQGETGYTF.

The CDR3 here is CASRQPGQGGEQYF. The CDR3 coding sequence is TGTGCCAGCAGGCAACCGGGACAGGGAGGCGAGCAGTACTTC. V is TRBV6-5 and J is TRBJ2-7; 9 nucleotides match TRBD1. In germline, CDR1 is MNHEY, CDR2 SVGAGI. V lost 6 bases and J lost 6; bases outside the gene matches: 9. The CDR3 runs 14 residues.

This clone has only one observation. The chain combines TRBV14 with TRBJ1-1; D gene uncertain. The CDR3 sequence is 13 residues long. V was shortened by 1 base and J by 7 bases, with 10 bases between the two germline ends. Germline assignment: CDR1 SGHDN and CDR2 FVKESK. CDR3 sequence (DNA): TGTGCCAGCAGCCAAGTGGGAGAGCGTGAAGCTTTCTTT. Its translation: CASSQVGEREAFF.

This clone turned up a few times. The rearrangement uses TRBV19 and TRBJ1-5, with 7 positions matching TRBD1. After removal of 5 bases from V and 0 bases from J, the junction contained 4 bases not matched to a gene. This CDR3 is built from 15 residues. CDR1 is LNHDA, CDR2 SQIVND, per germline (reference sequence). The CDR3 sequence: CASSLGQVSNQPQHF. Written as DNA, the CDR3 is TGTGCCAGTAGTCTTGGACAGGTTAGCAATCAGCCCCAGCATTTT.

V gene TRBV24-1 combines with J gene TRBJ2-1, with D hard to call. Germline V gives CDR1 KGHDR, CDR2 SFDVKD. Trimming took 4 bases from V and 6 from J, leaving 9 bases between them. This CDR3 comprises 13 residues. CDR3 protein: CATSDPPSNEQFF. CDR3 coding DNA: TGTGCCACCAGTGACCCCCCTAGCAATGAGCAGTTCTTC.

The CDR3 protein is CASSLGGSGNTIYF. DNA for the CDR3: TGTGCCAGCAGTCTAGGGGGCTCTGGAAACACCATATATTTT. The rearrangement joins TRBV6-5 to TRBJ1-3, with D possibly being TRBD1 (6 bases). V was cut by 5 bases and J by 0 bases, with 8 bases left in between. CDR1 is MNHEY and CDR2 is SVGAGI in the germline V gene. This CDR3 has 14 amino acids.

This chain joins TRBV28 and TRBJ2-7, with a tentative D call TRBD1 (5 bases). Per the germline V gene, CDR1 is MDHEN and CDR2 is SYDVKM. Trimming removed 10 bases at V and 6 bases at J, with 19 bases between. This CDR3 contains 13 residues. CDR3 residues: CATDRTPTSEQYF. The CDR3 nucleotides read TGTGCCACAGACAGAACCCCTACTTCCGAGCAGTACTTC.

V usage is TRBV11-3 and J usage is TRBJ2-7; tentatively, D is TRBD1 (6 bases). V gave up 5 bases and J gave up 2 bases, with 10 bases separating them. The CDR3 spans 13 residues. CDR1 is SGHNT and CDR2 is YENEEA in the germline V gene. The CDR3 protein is CASSRDRTYEQYF. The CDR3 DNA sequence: TGTGCCAGCAGCCGAGACAGGACCTACGAGCAGTACTTC. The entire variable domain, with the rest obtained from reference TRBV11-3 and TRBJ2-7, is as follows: EAGVVQSPRYKIIEKKQPVAFWCNPISGHNTLYWYLQNLGQGPELLIRYENEEAVDDSQLPKDRFSAERLKGVDSTLKIQPAELGDSAVYLCASSRDRTYEQYFGPGTRLTVT.

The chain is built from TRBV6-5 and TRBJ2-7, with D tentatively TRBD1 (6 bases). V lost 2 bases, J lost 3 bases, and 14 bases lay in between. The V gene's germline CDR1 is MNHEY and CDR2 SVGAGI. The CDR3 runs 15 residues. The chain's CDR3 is CASSYARPGDYEQYF. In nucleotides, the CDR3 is TGTGCCAGCAGTTACGCCCGGCCAGGGGACTACGAGCAGTACTTC.

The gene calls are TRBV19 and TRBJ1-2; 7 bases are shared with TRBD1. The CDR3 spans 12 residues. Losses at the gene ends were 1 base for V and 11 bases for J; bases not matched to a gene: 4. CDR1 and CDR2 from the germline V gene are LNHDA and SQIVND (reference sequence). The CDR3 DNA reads TGTGCCAGTAGTATAGCCCGACAGGGTTACACCTTC. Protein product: CASSIARQGYTF. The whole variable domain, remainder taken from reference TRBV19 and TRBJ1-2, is DGGITQSPKYLFRKEGQNVTLSCEQNLNHDAMYWYRQDPGQGLRLIYYSQIVNDFQKGDIAEGYSVSREKKESFPLTVTSAQKNPTAFYLCASSIARQGYTFGSGTRLTVV.

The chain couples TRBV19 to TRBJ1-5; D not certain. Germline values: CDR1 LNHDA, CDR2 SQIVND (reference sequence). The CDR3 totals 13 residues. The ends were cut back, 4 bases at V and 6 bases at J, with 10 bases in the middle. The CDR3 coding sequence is TGTGCCAGTAGTACCCCTCCCGGTCAGCCCCAGCATTTT. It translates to CASSTPPGQPQHF.

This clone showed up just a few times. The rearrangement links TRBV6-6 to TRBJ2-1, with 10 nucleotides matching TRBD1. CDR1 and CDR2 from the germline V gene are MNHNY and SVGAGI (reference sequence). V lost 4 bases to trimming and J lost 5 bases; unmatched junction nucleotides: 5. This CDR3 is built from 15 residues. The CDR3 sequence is CASSWGTGEHNEQFF. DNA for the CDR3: TGTGCCAGCAGTTGGGGGACAGGGGAGCACAATGAGCAGTTCTTC.